This is a list of T cell receptor beta chains from one sample in a study of T cell responses to AZD1222 COVID-19 vaccine. Profiling relied on immunoSEQ multiplex PCR, and the TCRdb table lists in-frame clones only, not all of them. The sample has about 99,000 clones; approximately 93% are singletons. The material sequenced was peripheral blood, taken 28 days after the second AZD1222 dose. The receptors here all came from an adult who received the AZD1222 COVID-19 vaccine. Both conserved end residues are part of each CDR3. D genes are given only for firm matches. Size tells how often a clone was seen (once, few, many) or the class of an expanded clone, and some rows leave it out.

V	size	J	D	DNA	CDR3
TRBV10-2	NA	TRBJ2-5	TRBD1	TGCGCCAGCAGGGGGACAGCCTTACAAGAGACCCAGTACTTC	CASRGTALQETQYF
TRBV19	NA	TRBJ1-4	NA	TGTGCCAGTGGTGGGCTCCAGGCGAACAATGAAAAACTGTTTTTT	CASGGLQANNEKLFF
TRBV19	NA	TRBJ2-4	NA	TGTGCCAGTAGTATAGATCAGATACTAGCCAAAAACATTCAGTACTTC	CASSIDQILAKNIQYF
TRBV10-2	NA	TRBJ2-2	TRBD2	TGCGCCAGCAGTTCTTGGACTAGCGAGAACACCGGGGAGCTGTTTTTT	CASSSWTSENTGELFF
TRBV7-8	NA	TRBJ2-5	NA	TGTGCCAGCAGCGTTTCACCCTCGGAGACCCAGTACTTC	CASSVSPSETQYF
TRBV5-1	NA	TRBJ2-7	TRBD2	TGCGCCAGCAGCTTGGCCGGACTAGCGGGTTACGAGCAGTACTTC	CASSLAGLAGYEQYF
TRBV5-1	NA	TRBJ1-2	NA	TGCGCCAGCAGCTTGTCCACTCCCAGTCGGGCTTACACCTTC	CASSLSTPSRAYTF
TRBV6-6	NA	TRBJ2-2	NA	TGTGCCAGCGTTAGGGGATTGAACACCGGGGAGCTGTTTTTT	CASVRGLNTGELFF
TRBV27	few	TRBJ1-6	NA	TGTGCCAGCACCCCACTCGGGGTCGGGTCACCCCTCCACTTT	CASTPLGVGSPLHF
TRBV2	NA	TRBJ1-1	TRBD1	TGTGCCAGCAGCCTGGGACAGGTTAACACTGAAGCTTTCTTT	CASSLGQVNTEAFF
TRBV5-1	NA	TRBJ2-1	TRBD1	TGCGCCAGCAGCTCCGAAGGGACAGGGGGCTACTACAATGAGCAGTTCTTC	CASSSEGTGGYYNEQFF
TRBV5-8	NA	TRBJ1-5	NA	TGTGCCAGCAGCTTGGGGGCGCGGAGCAATCAGCCCCAGCATTTT	CASSLGARSNQPQHF
TRBV10-3	NA	TRBJ2-1	NA	TGTGCCATCAGTGACCCAGATCACAAAACGGGGTACAATGAGCAGTTCTTC	CAISDPDHKTGYNEQFF
TRBV27	NA	TRBJ1-5	NA	TGTGCCAGCAGCAGAGTCGGGCAGCCCCAGCATTTT	CASSRVGQPQHF
TRBV24-1	NA	TRBJ1-2	NA	TGTGCCACCAGTGTCCCCCCCACTAACTATGGCTACACCTTC	CATSVPPTNYGYTF
TRBV4-3	few	TRBJ2-4	TRBD2	TGCGCCAGCAGCCCTAGCGGGGGTAAAAACATTCAGTACTTC	CASSPSGGKNIQYF
TRBV3-1/TRBV3-2	few	TRBJ1-3	NA	TGTGCCAGCAGCCTATCGTTGTCTGGAAACACCATATATTTT	CASSLSLSGNTIYF
TRBV18	NA	TRBJ2-3	NA	TGTGCCAGCTCACCAGGGGCTCCCACAGATACGCAGTATTTT	CASSPGAPTDTQYF
TRBV27	NA	TRBJ2-1	TRBD2	TGTGCCAGCAGTTTATCCGGGACTAGCGGGAGTTATGAGCAGTTCTTC	CASSLSGTSGSYEQFF
TRBV28	NA	TRBJ1-2	NA	TGTGCCAGCACCCCAACAGAAAACTATGGCTACACCTTC	CASTPTENYGYTF
TRBV7-2	NA	TRBJ2-1	TRBD2	TGTGCCAGCAGCGGCTCACTAGCGGGAGTTCGGAATGAGCAGTTCTTC	CASSGSLAGVRNEQFF
TRBV7-6	once	TRBJ2-7	NA	TGTGCCAGCAGCTTGGCTGTGGGCGAGGACGAGCAGTACTTC	CASSLAVGEDEQYF
TRBV28	NA	TRBJ1-2	TRBD1	TGTGCCAGCAGTCCCTGGACAGGGACGGTTGTCGACTATGGCTACACCTTC	CASSPWTGTVVDYGYTF
TRBV9	NA	TRBJ1-1	TRBD1	TGTGCCAGCAGCAAACTACACAGGGGGGCAGCGGGGACTGAAGCTTTCTTT	CASSKLHRGAAGTEAFF
TRBV13	NA	TRBJ1-1	TRBD1	TGTGCCAGCAGCTCATCCCCGGGACAGGGGAACACTGAAGCTTTCTTT	CASSSSPGQGNTEAFF
TRBV18	NA	TRBJ1-5	NA	TGTGCCAGCTCACGGTTCAATCAGCCCCAGCATTTT	CASSRFNQPQHF
TRBV11-2	NA	TRBJ2-2	NA	TGTGCCAGCAGCTTAACCGACACCGGGGAGCTGTTTTTT	CASSLTDTGELFF
TRBV7-8	NA	TRBJ1-2	NA	TGTGCCAGCAGCTTCAACGTAGCAGGGTTAGGCTACACCTTC	CASSFNVAGLGYTF
TRBV27	NA	TRBJ1-6	TRBD1	TGTGCCAGCAGTCCAGCCGGGACAGGGTTTTTTCCCCTCCACTTT	CASSPAGTGFFPLHF
TRBV6-1	NA	TRBJ2-3	TRBD2	TGTGCCAGCAGTGAAGTCACAGGTCAGGGAGGGTCTTTCTTT	CASSEVTGQGGSFF
TRBV28	once	TRBJ1-2	NA	TGTGCCAGCAGCGTACAGGGAGATGGCTACACCTTC	CASSVQGDGYTF
TRBV5-1	NA	TRBJ2-1	TRBD2	TGCGCCAGCACCACCGGGACTAGCCTGTACAATGAGCAGTTCTTC	CASTTGTSLYNEQFF
TRBV6-5	NA	TRBJ2-7	NA	TGTGCCAGCAGTTTTCTCACAGGGTCTGCCGAGCAGTACTTC	CASSFLTGSAEQYF
TRBV27	NA	TRBJ1-1	TRBD1	TGTGCCAGCAGCCACAGGGGGCATGCTTTCTTT	CASSHRGHAFF
TRBV11-1	NA	TRBJ1-1	TRBD1	TGTGCCAGCAGCTTGGCAGGGGGGACGAACACTGAAGCTTTCTTT	CASSLAGGTNTEAFF
TRBV6-2/TRBV6-3	NA	TRBJ1-1	TRBD1	TGTGCCAGCAGTTCCGCCGGGACAGGGGAAGCTGAAGCTTTCTTT	CASSSAGTGEAEAFF
TRBV2	NA	TRBJ2-1	NA	TGTGCCAGCAGTGTTAGACTAGAAAGCTCCTACAATGAGCAGTTCTTC	CASSVRLESSYNEQFF
TRBV5-1	NA	TRBJ2-7	TRBD1	TGCGCCAGCAGCCCCGAGGACAGGTTATACTACGAGCAGTACTTC	CASSPEDRLYYEQYF
TRBV10-3	NA	TRBJ2-3	NA	TGTGCCATCAGCGCCGGGCCCAGGGGGGCAGATACGCAGTATTTT	CAISAGPRGADTQYF